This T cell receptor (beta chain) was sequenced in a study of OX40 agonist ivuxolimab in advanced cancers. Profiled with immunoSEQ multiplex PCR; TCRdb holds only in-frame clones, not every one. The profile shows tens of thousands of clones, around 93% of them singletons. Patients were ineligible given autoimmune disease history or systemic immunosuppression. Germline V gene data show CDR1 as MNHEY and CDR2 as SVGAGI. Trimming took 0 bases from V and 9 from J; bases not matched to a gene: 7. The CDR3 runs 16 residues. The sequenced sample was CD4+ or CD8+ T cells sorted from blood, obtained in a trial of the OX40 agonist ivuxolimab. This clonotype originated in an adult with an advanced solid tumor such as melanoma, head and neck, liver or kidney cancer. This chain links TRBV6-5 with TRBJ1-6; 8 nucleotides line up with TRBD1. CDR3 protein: CASSYSMPGGSSPLHF. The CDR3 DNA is TGTGCCAGCAGTTACTCGATGCCAGGGGGCAGTTCACCCCTCCACTTT.